This T cell receptor (beta chain) was identified during a study of OX40 agonist ivuxolimab in advanced cancers. The wider study: An agonistic anti-OX40 (CD134) antibody, ivuxolimab, was used to treat the patients.

Blood got drawn at baseline, again on cycle 4 day 1, and then on cycle 7 day 1. The CDR3 sequence is 16 residues long. Per germline, CDR1 LGHNA and CDR2 YSLEER. V dropped 1 base and J dropped 8; count of bases not matched to a gene: 6. TCRdb keeps only in-frame clones here, not all; method: immunoSEQ multiplex PCR. The sample includes about 76,000 clones, around 84% of them seen just once. The TCR originated in an adult with an advanced solid tumor such as melanoma, head and neck, liver or kidney cancer. V is TRBV4-3 and J is TRBJ2-1, with 12 nucleotides matching TRBD2. This sample comprised CD4+ or CD8+ T cells sorted from blood, obtained in a trial of the OX40 agonist ivuxolimab. The CDR3 loop is CASSQGQTSGGDEQFF. The CDR3 nucleotides read TGCGCCAGCAGCCAAGGCCAGACTAGCGGGGGCGATGAGCAGTTCTTC.